The clone carrying this T cell receptor (beta chain) was seen ten or more times. Its antigen is unknown. In TCRdb, the 5' RACE reads were re-called with MiXCR into one record per CDR3 protein. The table lists about 9,400 distinct CDR3 sequences, roughly 6.3% of them singletons. The sample comes from a study of spatial heterogeneity in lung cancer. Across the study: Tumor-region counts of TCR transcripts tracked strongly with a T cell module score from matched bulk RNA-seq.

The time point denotes: sample taken at primary tumor resection. Whole RNA, isolated from tumor, nontumor lung or frozen PBMC, was sequenced without prior sorting. This CDR3 contains 13 residues. Germline lookup yields CDR1 MNHNS and CDR2 SASEGT. V dropped 6 bases and J dropped 3; count of bases not matched to a gene: 2. Notes on the study in general: In tumor T cells, estimated coverage reached roughly 6.4% for alpha chains and 12% to 15% for beta chains. Mutation counts in tumors were tracked by counts of expanded intratumoral alpha and beta TCRs. The counts of expanded TCRs, ubiquitous and regional, tracked ubiquitous and regional nonsynonymous mutations, respectively.

The chain has TRBV6-1 and TRBJ1-2; 9 nucleotides align to TRBD1. The sequencing used lung tumor tissue, collected at surgery. This TCR was recovered from a male donor with early-stage non-small cell lung cancer. The CDR3 here is CASSGTGHYGYTF. The CDR3 coding sequence is TGTGCCAGCAGCGGGACAGGGCACTATGGCTACACCTTC.